These 26 T cell receptor beta chains were all obtained from the same sample, sequenced in a study of Ad26.COV2.S vaccination and SARS-CoV-2 variants (dated by TCRdb to the early 2020s). Library generation was performed with the immunoSEQ multiplex PCR assay. The clones in this table, taken by TCRdb from immuneACCESS, are in-frame only. Not every clone is retained; where verified, under half of the shortfall comes from an unresolved V gene, and the cause of the rest is unknown. This sample gives approximately 280,000 clones in total; 70% to 90% of them show up just once. In total, the top ten clones hold more than 2.5% of the sample. The intended sense of this specimen's treatment or condition label: 19 received Ad26.COV2.S at low or high dose, single or two shots; five or six received placebo; per-sample allocation not given. For vaccine and placebo recipients, the sequenced repertoires came from samples collected on day 63 after the first injection.

The sample in question was peripheral blood, obtained in a trial of Ad26.COV2.S vaccine versus placebo. The receptors shown here come from a person between 18 and 65 years old who received the Ad26.COV2.S COVID-19 vaccine or a placebo.

The chain couples TRBV10-3 to TRBJ2-1; TRBD2 agrees at 14 bases. Germline V gene lookup returns CDR1 ENHRY and CDR2 SYGVKD. This CDR3 comprises 18 residues. V lost 4 bases, J lost 8 bases, and 13 bases stayed unmatched. The CDR3 region has the DNA TGTGCCATCAGTGTAACCGGGACTAGCGGGAGAGTTGGCGATGAGCAGTTCTTC. Amino acid sequence: CAISVTGTSGRVGDEQFF.

This chain connects TRBV7-9 to TRBJ1-2; D gene unclear. The V gene's germline CDR1 is SEHNR and CDR2 FQNEAQ (reference sequence). Trimming removed 3 bases at V and 3 bases at J, with 8 bases between. CDR3 length equals 13 residues. The CDR3 DNA reads TGTGCCAGCAGCTTCCCTTTGTACTATGGCTACACCTTC. Protein product: CASSFPLYYGYTF.

This rearrangement joins TRBV30 to TRBJ1-5, with D unresolved. This CDR3 is 16 amino acids long. Germline CDR1 GTSNPN, CDR2 SVGIG (reference sequence). Trimming stripped 8 bases from V and 2 bases from J, with 22 bases between. Here the CDR3 reads CAASPGRTWGNQPQHF. CDR3 bases: TGTGCCGCTAGCCCCGGGCGGACCTGGGGCAATCAGCCCCAGCATTTT. Full variable domain (remainder filled in from reference TRBV30 and TRBJ1-5): SQTIHQWPATLVQPVGSPLSLECTVEGTSNPNLYWYRQAAGRGLQLLFYSVGIGQISSEVPQNLSASRPQDRQFILSSKKLLLSDSGFYLCAASPGRTWGNQPQHFGDGTRLSIL.

A remark on this clone: Other DNA sequences in the same sample also yield this CDR3. The rearrangement links TRBV7-2 to TRBJ1-2; D might be TRBD1 (5 bases). Germline-derived CDR1 and CDR2 are SGHTA and FQGNSA. Trimming took off 3 bases at V and 4 bases at J, with 9 bases between the two ends. The CDR3 has 13 amino acids. The CDR3 region is CASSFDRSYGYTF. The DNA for the CDR3 is TGTGCCAGCAGCTTCGACAGATCCTATGGCTACACCTTC.

J is TRBJ1-5 and V is TRBV5-8; 7 nucleotides align to TRBD1. With 5 bases clipped from V and 9 bases from J, the junction kept 8 bases outside the gene matches. Germline V lookup: CDR1 SGHTS, CDR2 YDEGEE. The CDR3 is 13 residues long. This CDR3 is CASRGQTIGPQHF. For the CDR3, the DNA is TGTGCCAGCAGGGGACAGACGATTGGGCCCCAGCATTTT.

The chain uses TRBV7-2 and TRBJ2-3; perhaps TRBD2 as D (7 bases). This CDR3 is 15 amino acids long. Trimming took off 5 bases at V and 7 bases at J, with 19 bases between the two ends. CDR1 is SGHTA and CDR2 is FQGNSA in the germline V gene. The CDR3 is CASSVWGGAPNTQYF. The CDR3 DNA reads TGTGCCAGCAGCGTTTGGGGGGGGGCCCCTAATACGCAGTATTTT.

The rearrangement uses TRBV7-2 and TRBJ2-4; 12 positions match TRBD2. CDR3 length: 16 amino acids. CDR1 is SGHTA and CDR2 is FQGNSA in the germline V gene. V shed 5 bases and J 3 bases; nucleotides not matched to a gene: 5. DNA of the CDR3: TGTGCCAGCAGCACTAGCGGGGGGATAGGCAAAAACATTCAGTACTTC. Translating it yields CASSTSGGIGKNIQYF.

The chain employs TRBV11-3 and TRBJ2-1, with D possibly TRBD2 on 6 matching bases. Germline V gene data show CDR1 as SGHNT and CDR2 as YENEEA. V was pared by 5 bases and J by 8 bases, with 19 bases between. CDR3 length: 15 amino acids. The CDR3 bases are TGTGCCAGCAGCCAAAGATCGGGGGAAGTCGATGAGCAGTTCTTC. Translation gives CASSQRSGEVDEQFF.

For the CDR3, the DNA is TGTGCCAGCTCACCGGGGTATGGCTACACCTTC. Translating gives CASSPGYGYTF. The V gene is TRBV18, the J gene TRBJ1-2; D call uncertain. V was pared by 3 bases and J by 5 bases, with 4 bases between. CDR3 length: 11 residues. The germline V gene has CDR1 KGHSH and CDR2 LQKENI.

This chain links TRBV7-8 with TRBJ1-2, with 8 bases lining up with TRBD1. CDR1 is SGHVS, CDR2 FQNEAQ, per germline. With V trimmed by 1 base and J by 6 bases, 1 base remained unmatched. This CDR3 is built from 13 residues. CDR3: CASSLGTGNGYTF. The CDR3 DNA reads as TGTGCCAGCAGCTTAGGGACAGGGAATGGCTACACCTTC. Full variable domain (missing parts from reference TRBV7-8 and TRBJ1-2): GAGVSQSPRYKVAKRGQDVALRCDPISGHVSLFWYQQALGQGPEFLTYFQNEAQLDKSGLPSDRFFAERPEGSVSTLKIQRTQQEDSAVYLCASSLGTGNGYTFGSGTRLTVV.

The chain has TRBV10-3 and TRBJ1-2; 10 bases align to TRBD1. This CDR3 comprises 18 residues. Germline V gives CDR1 ENHRY, CDR2 SYGVKD. Trimming at V came to 1 base and at J to 6 bases, leaving 14 bases not matched to a gene. CDR3 in DNA: TGTGCCATCAGTGAGTTCCCATCCGGGACAGGGGATCTAAATGGCTACACCTTC. Amino acids: CAISEFPSGTGDLNGYTF.

On this clone: Sequence at one end of the junction differs from germline and may be a read error. The chain links TRBV6-6 to TRBJ1-3; D unclear. Germline CDR1 MNHNY, CDR2 SVGAGI (reference sequence). The CDR3 totals 13 residues. The CDR3 coding sequence is TGTGCCAGCAGAAAGGATCCTGGCAACACCATATATTTT. It codes for CASRKDPGNTIYF.

V usage is TRBV6-8 and J usage is TRBJ2-7, with 10 bases that match TRBD2. There are 14 residues in the CDR3. Germline V gene data show CDR1 as MNHGY and CDR2 as SAAAGT. Trimming at V came to 11 bases and at J to 7 bases, leaving 14 bases not matched to a gene. The CDR3 reads CAARNRAGGNEQYF. In nucleotides, the CDR3 is TGTGCCGCACGGAACCGAGCGGGGGGGAATGAGCAGTACTTC.

This rearrangement joins TRBV11-2 to TRBJ1-1; no clear D. V was pared by 3 bases and J by 3 bases, with 8 bases between. Germline V gene sequence: CDR1 SGHAT, CDR2 FQNNGV. The CDR3 covers 13 residues. This chain's CDR3 is CASSLILHTEAFF. CDR3 bases: TGTGCCAGCAGCTTGATTTTGCACACTGAAGCTTTCTTT.

This chain connects TRBV5-4 to TRBJ1-2, with D uncertain. Trimming removed 1 base from V and 8 bases from J, with 12 bases in between. The CDR3 length is 13 residues. Germline CDR1 SGHNT, CDR2 YYREEE (reference sequence). As DNA, the CDR3 is TGTGCCAGCAGCTTGTCAGGCTTGCGGGGCTACACCTTC. Translated: CASSLSGLRGYTF.

Written as DNA, the CDR3 is TGTGCCAGCAGCCCGCCGGGGGGGAGAGTCACCGGGGAGCTGTTTTTT. Residues: CASSPPGGRVTGELFF. The chain has TRBV7-2 and TRBJ2-2; 8 bases align to TRBD2. The CDR3 runs to 16 residues. Germline-derived CDR1 and CDR2 are SGHTA and FQGNSA. The ends lost 5 bases at V and 4 bases at J; junction bases unmatched: 9.

A few counts support this clone. This chain links TRBV19 with TRBJ1-2, with D perhaps TRBD1 (6 bases). CDR3 length equals 12 residues. V was shortened by 10 bases and J by 5 bases, with 14 bases between the two germline ends. From germline, CDR1 is LNHDA and CDR2 SQIVND (reference sequence). The CDR3 sequence is CATRDTEYGYTF. The DNA for the CDR3 is TGTGCCACCCGGGACACCGAATATGGCTACACCTTC.

The rearrangement joins TRBV5-6 to TRBJ2-7, with 8 bases fitting TRBD1. The V gene end was trimmed by 4 bases and the J gene end by 3 bases; junction bases not matched to a gene: 9. Germline CDR1 is SGHDT and CDR2 is YYEEEE. This CDR3 is built from 15 residues. The CDR3 reads CASSEGAGGIYEQYF. In DNA form, the CDR3 reads TGTGCCAGCAGCGAGGGGGCAGGGGGCATCTACGAGCAGTACTTC.

The chain has TRBV7-2 and TRBJ2-1; the match to TRBD1 covers 10 bases. Trimming at V came to 5 bases and at J to 14 bases, leaving 15 bases not matched to a gene. The germline gives CDR1 SGHTA, CDR2 FQGNSA. This CDR3 has 15 residues. The CDR3 DNA sequence: TGTGCCAGCAGCAACCGGGACAGGGGTCTATTCGTGGAGTTCTTC. Amino acid sequence: CASSNRDRGLFVEFF.

The chain is built from TRBV4-2 and TRBJ1-1; no clear D gene. V gave up 0 bases and J gave up 0 bases, with 14 bases separating them. This CDR3 is 17 amino acids long. CDR1 is LGHNA and CDR2 is YNFKEQ in the germline V gene. CDR3 sequence: CASSQEVPGRLNTEAFF. The CDR3, as DNA: TGTGCCAGCAGCCAAGAGGTCCCCGGACGTCTGAACACTGAAGCTTTCTTT.

The V and J genes are TRBV5-6 and TRBJ1-4; D unresolved. V was pared by 0 bases and J by 7 bases, with 10 bases between. Germline values: CDR1 SGHDT, CDR2 YYEEEE. The CDR3 is 14 residues long. CDR3 sequence reads: CASSLGQAPEKLFF. In DNA form, the CDR3 reads TGTGCCAGCAGCTTGGGGCAGGCTCCTGAAAAACTGTTTTTT.

This rearrangement joins TRBV5-6 to TRBJ2-5; 7 bases line up with TRBD2. The V gene end was trimmed by 4 bases and the J gene end by 5 bases; junction bases not matched to a gene: 8. CDR1 and CDR2 (germline): SGHDT, YYEEEE. The CDR3 contains 14 residues. This CDR3 reads CASSNAGEGETQYF. The CDR3 DNA is TGTGCCAGCAGCAACGCGGGGGAGGGGGAGACCCAGTACTTC. The entire variable domain, with the rest obtained from reference TRBV5-6 and TRBJ2-5, is as follows: DAGVTQSPTHLIKTRGQQVTLRCSPKSGHDTVSWYQQALGQGPQFIFQYYEEEERQRGNFPDRFSGHQFPNYSSELNVNALLLGDSALYLCASSNAGEGETQYFGPGTRLLVL.

The V and J genes are TRBV5-1 and TRBJ2-5, with 11 bases aligning to TRBD2. CDR1 and CDR2 (germline): SGHRS, YFSETQ. The CDR3 spans 17 residues. Germline trimming cut 4 bases from V and 1 base from J; bases unmatched to any gene: 9. CDR3 region: CASSLGIAGGSQETQYF. DNA of the CDR3: TGCGCCAGCAGCCTTGGGATAGCGGGAGGGTCCCAAGAGACCCAGTACTTC.

The V and J genes are TRBV2 and TRBJ2-3; 9 bases are shared with TRBD2. The CDR3 loop spans 15 amino acids. V was pared by 9 bases and J by 0 bases, with 7 bases of the junction left unmatched. CDR1 and CDR2 (germline): SNHLY, FYNNEI. Written as DNA, the CDR3 is TGTGCCAGGAATAGCGGGAGCCTAAGCACAGATACGCAGTATTTT. It specifies CARNSGSLSTDTQYF.

V is TRBV19 and J is TRBJ1-1; D uncertain. Germline loops: CDR1 LNHDA, CDR2 SQIVND (reference sequence). CDR3 length equals 15 residues. V was trimmed by 2 bases and J by 0 bases, leaving 10 bases between them. CDR3 residues: CASSIKARLNTEAFF. CDR3 nucleotides: TGTGCCAGTAGTATAAAAGCCAGATTGAACACTGAAGCTTTCTTT.

The J gene is TRBJ2-7, the V gene TRBV19, with TRBD1 identical over 9 bases. The junction had 10 bases not matched to a gene; V was cut back by 7 bases and J by 3 bases. This CDR3 is 15 amino acids long. Germline V gene lookup returns CDR1 LNHDA and CDR2 SQIVND (reference sequence). CDR3 sequence: CASTSPGQGIYEQYF. The CDR3 bases are TGTGCCAGTACCTCACCGGGACAGGGTATCTACGAGCAGTACTTC.